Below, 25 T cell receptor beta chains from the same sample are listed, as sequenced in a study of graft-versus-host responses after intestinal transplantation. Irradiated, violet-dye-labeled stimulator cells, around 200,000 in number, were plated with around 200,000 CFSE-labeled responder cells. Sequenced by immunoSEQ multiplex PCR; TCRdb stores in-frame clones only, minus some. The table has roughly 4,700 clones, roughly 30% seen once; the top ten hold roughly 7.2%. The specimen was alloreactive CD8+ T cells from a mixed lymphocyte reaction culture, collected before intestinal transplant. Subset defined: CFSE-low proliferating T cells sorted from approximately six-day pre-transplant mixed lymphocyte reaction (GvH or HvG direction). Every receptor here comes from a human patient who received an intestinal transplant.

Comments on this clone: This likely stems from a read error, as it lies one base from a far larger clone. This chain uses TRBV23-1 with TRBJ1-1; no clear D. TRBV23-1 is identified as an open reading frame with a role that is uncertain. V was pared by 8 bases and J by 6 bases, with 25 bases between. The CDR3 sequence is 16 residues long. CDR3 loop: CASAEVTVPSEAEAFF. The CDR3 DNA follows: TGCGCCAGCGCGGAGGTGACCGTCCCTTCCGAGGCTGAAGCTTTCTTT.

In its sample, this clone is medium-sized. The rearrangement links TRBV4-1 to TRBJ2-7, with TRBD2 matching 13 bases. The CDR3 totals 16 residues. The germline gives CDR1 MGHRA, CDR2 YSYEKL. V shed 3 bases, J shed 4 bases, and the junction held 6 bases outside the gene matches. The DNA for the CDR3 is TGCGCCAGCAGCCACGGTGGACTAGCGGGAGTGTACGAGCAGTACTTC. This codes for CASSHGGLAGVYEQYF.

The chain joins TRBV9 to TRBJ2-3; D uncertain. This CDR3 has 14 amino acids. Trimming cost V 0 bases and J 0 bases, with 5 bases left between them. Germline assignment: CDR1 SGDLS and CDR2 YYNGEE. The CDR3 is CASSVGRSTDTQYF. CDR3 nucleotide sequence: TGTGCCAGCAGCGTAGGGCGGAGCACAGATACGCAGTATTTT.

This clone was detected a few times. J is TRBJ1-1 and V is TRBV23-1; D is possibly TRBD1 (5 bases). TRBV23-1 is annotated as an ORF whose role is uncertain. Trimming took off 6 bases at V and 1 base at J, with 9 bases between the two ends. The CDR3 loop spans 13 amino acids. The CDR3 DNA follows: TGCGCCAGCAGCCTGCAGGGGAACACTGAAGCTTTCTTT. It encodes CASSLQGNTEAFF.

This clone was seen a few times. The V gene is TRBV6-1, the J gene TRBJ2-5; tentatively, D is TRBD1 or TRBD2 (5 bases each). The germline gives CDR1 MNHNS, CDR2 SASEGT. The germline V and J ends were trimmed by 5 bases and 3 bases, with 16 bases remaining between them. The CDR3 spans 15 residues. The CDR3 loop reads CASSLAGTKEETQYF. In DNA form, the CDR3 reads TGTGCCAGCAGTTTGGCCGGGACCAAAGAAGAGACCCAGTACTTC.

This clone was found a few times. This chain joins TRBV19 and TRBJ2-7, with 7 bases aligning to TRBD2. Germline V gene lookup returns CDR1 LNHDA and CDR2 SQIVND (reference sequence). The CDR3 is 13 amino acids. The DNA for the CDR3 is TGTGCAGCCGGGCCAGGGACTACCTACGAGCAGTACTTC. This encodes CAAGPGTTYEQYF.

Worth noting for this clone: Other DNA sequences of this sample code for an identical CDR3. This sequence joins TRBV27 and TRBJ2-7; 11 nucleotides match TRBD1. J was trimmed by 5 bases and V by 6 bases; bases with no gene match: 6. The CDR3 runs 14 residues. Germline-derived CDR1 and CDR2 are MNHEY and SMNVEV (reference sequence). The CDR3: CASRIWTGGHEQYF. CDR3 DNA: TGTGCCAGCAGAATTTGGACAGGGGGCCACGAGCAGTACTTC.

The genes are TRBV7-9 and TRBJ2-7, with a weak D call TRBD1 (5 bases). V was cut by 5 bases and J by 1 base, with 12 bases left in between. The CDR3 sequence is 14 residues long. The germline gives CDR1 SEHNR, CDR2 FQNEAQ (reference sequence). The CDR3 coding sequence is TGTGCCAGCAGCCCAGGACAACCTTCCTACGAGCAGTACTTC. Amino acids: CASSPGQPSYEQYF.

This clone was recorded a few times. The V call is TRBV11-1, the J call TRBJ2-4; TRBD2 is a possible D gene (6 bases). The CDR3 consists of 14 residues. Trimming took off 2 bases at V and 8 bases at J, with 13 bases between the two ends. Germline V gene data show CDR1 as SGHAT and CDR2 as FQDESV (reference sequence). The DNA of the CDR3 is TGTGCCAGCAGCTTATCCGGGGACTCCGACATTCAGTACTTC. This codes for CASSLSGDSDIQYF.

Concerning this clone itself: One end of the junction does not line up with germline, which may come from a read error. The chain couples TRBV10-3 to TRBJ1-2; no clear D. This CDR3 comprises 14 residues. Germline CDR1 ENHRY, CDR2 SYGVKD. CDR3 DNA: TGTGCCAGCAGTTACTCGGGCACTTCCTATGGCTACACCTTC. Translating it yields CASSYSGTSYGYTF.

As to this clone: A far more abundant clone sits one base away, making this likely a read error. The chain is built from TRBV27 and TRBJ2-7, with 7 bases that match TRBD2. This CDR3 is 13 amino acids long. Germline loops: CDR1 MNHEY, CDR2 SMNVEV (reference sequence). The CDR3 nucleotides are TGTGCCCGCAGTTTGGGGGGGGACTACGAGCAGTACTTC. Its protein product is CARSLGGDYEQYF.

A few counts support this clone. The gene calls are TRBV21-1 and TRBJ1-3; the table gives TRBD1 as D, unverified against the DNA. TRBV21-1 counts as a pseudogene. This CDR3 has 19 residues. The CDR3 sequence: CASSFRQGKRLDSGNTIYF. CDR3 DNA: TGTGCCAGCAGCTTCCGACAGGGGAAGAGACTCGACTCTGGAAACACCATATATTTT.

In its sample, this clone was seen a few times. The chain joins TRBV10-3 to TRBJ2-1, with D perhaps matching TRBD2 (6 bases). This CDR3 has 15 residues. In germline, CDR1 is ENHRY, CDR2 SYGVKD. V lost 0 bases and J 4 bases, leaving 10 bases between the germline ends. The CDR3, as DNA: TGTGCCATCAGTGAGTCCGTTAGCGGATACAATGAGCAGTTCTTC. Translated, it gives CAISESVSGYNEQFF.

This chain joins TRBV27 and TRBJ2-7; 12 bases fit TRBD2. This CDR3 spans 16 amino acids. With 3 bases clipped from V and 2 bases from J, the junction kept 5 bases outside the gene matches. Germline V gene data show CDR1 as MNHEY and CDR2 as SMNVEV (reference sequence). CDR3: CASSLGTSGPPYEQYF. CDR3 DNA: TGTGCCAGCAGTTTGGGGACTAGCGGGCCTCCCTACGAGCAGTACTTC.

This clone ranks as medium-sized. In DNA form, the CDR3 reads TGTGCCAGCAGCTTTGGCGGGACACCCCGCAAGTATTTT. Amino acids: CASSFGGTPRKYF. The chain joins TRBV5-6 to TRBJ2-3, with D possibly called TRBD1 or TRBD2 (6 bases each). Trimming took 2 bases from V and 13 from J, leaving 17 bases between them. Germline V gene lookup returns CDR1 SGHDT and CDR2 YYEEEE. The CDR3 is made up of 13 amino acids.

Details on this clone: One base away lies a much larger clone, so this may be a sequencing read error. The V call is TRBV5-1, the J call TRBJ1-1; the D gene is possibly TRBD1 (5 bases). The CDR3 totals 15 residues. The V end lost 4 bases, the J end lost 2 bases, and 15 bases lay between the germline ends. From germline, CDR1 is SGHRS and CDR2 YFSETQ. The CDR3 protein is CASSGGWTENTEAFF. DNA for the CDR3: TGCGCCAGCAGCGGGGGGTGGACTGAAAACACTGAAGCTTTCTTT.

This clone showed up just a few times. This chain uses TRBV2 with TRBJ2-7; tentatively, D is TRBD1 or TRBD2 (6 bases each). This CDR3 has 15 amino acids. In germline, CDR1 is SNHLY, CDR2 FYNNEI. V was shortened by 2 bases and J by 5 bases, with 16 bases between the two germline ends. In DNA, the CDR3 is TGTGCCAGCAGTGAACTTGTGACGAGGGGGGACGAGCAGTACTTC. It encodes CASSELVTRGDEQYF.

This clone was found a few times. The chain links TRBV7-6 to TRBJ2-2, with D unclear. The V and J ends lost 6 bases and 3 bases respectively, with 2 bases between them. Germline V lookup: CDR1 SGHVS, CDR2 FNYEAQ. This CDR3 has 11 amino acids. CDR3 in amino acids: CASSYTGELFF. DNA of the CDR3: TGTGCCAGCAGTTACACCGGGGAGCTGTTTTTT.

The CDR3 protein is CASSFTGTGLEQYF. DNA for the CDR3: TGTGCCAGCAGTTTTACCGGGACCGGGCTCGAGCAGTACTTC. V usage is TRBV27 and J usage is TRBJ2-7; either TRBD1 or TRBD2 may supply D (5 bases each). V was cut by 3 bases and J by 6 bases, with 15 bases left in between. The CDR3 spans 14 residues. Germline values: CDR1 MNHEY, CDR2 SMNVEV (reference sequence).

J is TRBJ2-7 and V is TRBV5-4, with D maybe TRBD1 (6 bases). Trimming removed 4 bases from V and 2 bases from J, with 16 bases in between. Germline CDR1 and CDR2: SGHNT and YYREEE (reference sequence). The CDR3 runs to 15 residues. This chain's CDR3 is CASSQDLSGAYEQYF. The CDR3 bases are TGTGCCAGCAGCCAAGATTTATCAGGGGCCTACGAGCAGTACTTC.

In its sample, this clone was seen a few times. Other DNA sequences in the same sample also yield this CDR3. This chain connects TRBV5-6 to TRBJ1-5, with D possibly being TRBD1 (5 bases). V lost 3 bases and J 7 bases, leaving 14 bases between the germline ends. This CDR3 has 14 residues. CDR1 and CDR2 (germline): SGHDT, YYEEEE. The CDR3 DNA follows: TGTGCCAGCAGCTGGGGTGGGGGAGGGCAGCCCCAGCATTTT. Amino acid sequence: CASSWGGGGQPQHF.

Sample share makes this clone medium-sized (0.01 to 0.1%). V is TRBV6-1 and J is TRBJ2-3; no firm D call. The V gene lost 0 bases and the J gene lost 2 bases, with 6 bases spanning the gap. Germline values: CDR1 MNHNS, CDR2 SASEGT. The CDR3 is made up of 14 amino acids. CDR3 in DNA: TGTGCCAGCAGTGAAGCGCCCTCCACAGATACGCAGTATTTT. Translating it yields CASSEAPSTDTQYF.

CDR3: CASDPIGLDEQFF. The CDR3 nucleotides are TGTGCCTCCGACCCTATTGGGCTCGATGAGCAGTTCTTC. The rearrangement joins TRBV30 to TRBJ2-1; D is undetermined. V was clipped by 7 bases and J by 8 bases, with 18 bases between them. The CDR3 is 13 residues long. Per the germline V gene, CDR1 is GTSNPN and CDR2 is SVGIG (reference sequence).

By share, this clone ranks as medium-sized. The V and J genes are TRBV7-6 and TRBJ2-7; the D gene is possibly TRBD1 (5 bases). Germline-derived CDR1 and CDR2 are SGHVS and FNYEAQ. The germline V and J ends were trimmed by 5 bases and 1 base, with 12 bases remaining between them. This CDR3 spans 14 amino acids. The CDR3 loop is CASSPGQPSYEQYF. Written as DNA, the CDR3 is TGTGCCAGCAGCCCAGGACAACCTTCCTACGAGCAGTACTTC.

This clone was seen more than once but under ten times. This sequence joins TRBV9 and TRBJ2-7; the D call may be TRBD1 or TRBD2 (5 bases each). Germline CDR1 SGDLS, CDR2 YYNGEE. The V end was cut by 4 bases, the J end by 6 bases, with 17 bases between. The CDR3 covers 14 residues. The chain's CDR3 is CASSPSGTPGEQYF. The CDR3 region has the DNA TGTGCCAGCAGCCCATCCGGGACCCCAGGCGAGCAGTACTTC.